The 19 T cell receptor beta chains given below trace back to one sample, sequenced in a study of cytomegalovirus exposure and HLA in healthy donors. The PCR was carried out with 60 Vbeta primers and 13 Jbeta primers. The protocol was immunoSEQ multiplex PCR, while the TCRdb copy is restricted to in-frame clones and leaves out a portion. This sample contains 100,000 to 150,000 clones. Sequenced material: PBMCs. These receptor sequences come from a man between 35 and 55 years old in good health and CMV-seronegative.

The J gene is TRBJ2-6, the V gene TRBV5-1; D is possibly TRBD1 (5 bases). Germline V gives CDR1 SGHRS, CDR2 YFSETQ. The CDR3 has 15 amino acids. The ends were cut back, 4 bases at V and 0 bases at J, with 8 bases in the middle. The CDR3 DNA reads TGCGCCAGCAGCATAGGGGTCTCTGGGGCCAACGTCCTGACTTTC. Translated, it gives CASSIGVSGANVLTF.

The genes are TRBV10-3 and TRBJ2-3; 7 bases fit TRBD1. This CDR3 is 16 amino acids long. The junction had 14 bases not matched to a gene; V was cut back by 5 bases and J by 6 bases. Per the germline V gene, CDR1 is ENHRY and CDR2 is SYGVKD. The CDR3 region is CAISPGTRQGGDTQYF. The CDR3 DNA reads as TGTGCCATCAGTCCCGGGACGAGACAGGGTGGGGATACGCAGTATTTT.

The rearrangement joins TRBV29-1 to TRBJ2-3; possibly TRBD2 for D (6 bases). Germline assignment: CDR1 SQVTM and CDR2 ANQGSEA. V lost 6 bases to trimming and J lost 0 bases, with 7 bases between them. The CDR3 length is 12 residues. CDR3 protein: CSVGLSTDTQYF. The CDR3 bases are TGCAGCGTGGGACTGAGCACAGATACGCAGTATTTT.

The chain uses TRBV7-9 and TRBJ1-1, with no clear D. This CDR3 spans 14 amino acids. Germline assignment: CDR1 SEHNR and CDR2 FQNEAQ (reference sequence). Trimming left V 7 bases short and J 0 bases short, with 12 bases between. CDR3 in DNA: TGTGCCAGCACACTAGGAGAACTGAACACTGAAGCTTTCTTT. This translates into CASTLGELNTEAFF.

This rearrangement joins TRBV6-6 to TRBJ2-3; TRBD2 matches 14 bases. Trimming cost V 6 bases and J 3 bases; bases outside gene matches: 2. The germline CDR1 and CDR2 sequences are MNHNY and SVGAGI (reference sequence). This CDR3 spans 15 amino acids. The CDR3 is CASRRLAGGTDTQYF. The CDR3 DNA is TGTGCCAGCAGGCGACTAGCGGGAGGGACAGATACGCAGTATTTT.

The J gene is TRBJ2-7, the V gene TRBV6-5; 11 bases match TRBD2. V lost 5 bases and J lost 3; bases outside the gene matches: 6. The germline gives CDR1 MNHEY, CDR2 SVGAGI. The CDR3 has 15 amino acids. The CDR3 region has the DNA TGTGCCAGCAGTAGAACCGGGACTAGCGGCTACGAGCAGTACTTC. Translated, it gives CASSRTGTSGYEQYF.

The rearrangement uses TRBV7-8 and TRBJ1-1; D perhaps matches TRBD1 (5 bases). Germline CDR1 and CDR2: SGHVS and FQNEAQ. Trimming took 1 base from V and 4 from J, leaving 10 bases between them. The CDR3 loop spans 14 amino acids. CDR3 sequence reads: CASSLGGGRTEAFF. The CDR3 region has the DNA TGTGCCAGCAGCTTAGGGGGGGGACGCACTGAAGCTTTCTTT.

V gene TRBV2 combines with J gene TRBJ1-1; TRBD1 might be the D (5 bases). The V end was cut by 4 bases, the J end by 1 base, with 10 bases between. The CDR3 consists of 14 residues. Germline V lookup: CDR1 SNHLY, CDR2 FYNNEI. DNA of the CDR3: TGTGCCAGCAGTGTCGGGACTTGGAACACTGAAGCTTTCTTT. It is translated as CASSVGTWNTEAFF.

The rearrangement links TRBV10-3 to TRBJ1-1; D is uncertain. Germline CDR1 and CDR2: ENHRY and SYGVKD. Deletions cut 2 bases from V and 4 bases from J, with 5 bases between. The CDR3 has 12 residues. Here the CDR3 DNA reads TGTGCCATCAGTGAGGGGAGCACTGAAGCTTTCTTT. It specifies CAISEGSTEAFF.

The chain has TRBV11-1 and TRBJ2-1, with a possible D match to TRBD2 (5 bases). Per the germline V gene, CDR1 is SGHAT and CDR2 is FQDESV (reference sequence). V lost 2 bases to trimming and J lost 0 bases, with 20 bases between them. This CDR3 comprises 19 residues. CDR3 bases: TGTGCCAGCAGCTTAATCCGGAGCGGAGCCCCAAGCTCCTACAATGAGCAGTTCTTC. Translation: CASSLIRSGAPSSYNEQFF.

The chain couples TRBV29-1 to TRBJ1-1, with 8 bases aligning to TRBD1. With V trimmed by 3 bases and J by 3 bases, 6 bases remained unmatched. The CDR3 length is 14 residues. Germline V gene sequence: CDR1 SQVTM, CDR2 ANQGSEA. The CDR3 loop is CSVDEGRGHTEAFF. DNA for the CDR3: TGCAGCGTTGACGAGGGCAGGGGGCACACTGAAGCTTTCTTT.

This chain uses TRBV19 with TRBJ2-3, with D perhaps matching TRBD2 (6 bases). Germline V gives CDR1 LNHDA, CDR2 SQIVND (reference sequence). V gave up 6 bases and J gave up 3 bases, with 13 bases separating them. This CDR3 comprises 14 residues. The CDR3 protein is CASREGLITDTQYF. CDR3 nucleotides: TGTGCCAGTAGGGAAGGACTAATAACAGATACGCAGTATTTT.

V and J are TRBV5-1 and TRBJ2-5; a weak D match, TRBD1 (7 bases). The DNA end is a closer match to TRBJ2-7, so the J assignment may be wrong. This CDR3 has 14 residues. CDR1 and CDR2 from the germline V gene are SGHRS and YFSETQ. CDR3 DNA sequence: TGCGCCAGCAGCGCGGGACAGTTCTCCTACGAGCAGTACTTC. It is translated as CASSAGQFSYEQYF.

This chain joins TRBV5-1 and TRBJ1-1, with D perhaps matching TRBD1 (6 bases). V was pared by 3 bases and J by 4 bases, with 22 bases between. CDR3 length: 17 residues. Germline V lookup: CDR1 SGHRS, CDR2 YFSETQ. The CDR3 DNA sequence: TGCGCCAGCAGCTCCAAGGGGGGGCCAAGTTCTCGCACTGAAGCTTTCTTT. It specifies CASSSKGGPSSRTEAFF.

The chain recombines TRBV28 with TRBJ2-1, with 10 bases fitting TRBD2. The V and J ends lost 7 bases and 12 bases, in that order; junction bases with no gene match: 6. Germline V gene lookup returns CDR1 MDHEN and CDR2 SYDVKM. The CDR3 totals 12 residues. CDR3 region: CASNSGRVLQFF. DNA of the CDR3: TGTGCCAGCAACAGCGGGAGGGTTCTGCAGTTCTTC.

This chain joins TRBV2 and TRBJ1-2; D gene uncertain. This CDR3 contains 15 residues. Germline CDR1 and CDR2: SNHLY and FYNNEI. Trimming took off 2 bases at V and 4 bases at J, with 14 bases between the two ends. CDR3 in amino acids: CASSEIPGGSYGYTF. CDR3 DNA sequence: TGTGCCAGCAGTGAAATCCCAGGAGGATCCTATGGCTACACCTTC.

J is TRBJ2-3 and V is TRBV9; 8 bases are a match to TRBD2. Germline loops: CDR1 SGDLS, CDR2 YYNGEE. J lost 2 bases, V lost 0 bases, and 5 bases had no gene match. The CDR3 is made up of 16 amino acids. This CDR3 is CASSVAGGRATDTQYF. As DNA, the CDR3 is TGTGCCAGCAGCGTAGCGGGGGGGCGCGCCACAGATACGCAGTATTTT.

The genes are TRBV10-2 and TRBJ2-1; TRBD1 is a possible D gene (6 bases). The CDR3 is 15 amino acids. V was cut by 2 bases and J by 4 bases, with 12 bases left in between. Germline CDR1 WSHSY, CDR2 SAAADI. The CDR3 region has the DNA TGCGCCAGCAGTGAGATGGACAGAATTTACAATGAGCAGTTCTTC. This codes for CASSEMDRIYNEQFF.

CDR3 DNA: TGTGCCAGCAGTTTTCCAGGATCCAAAAACATTCAGTACTTC. Protein product: CASSFPGSKNIQYF. The chain combines TRBV28 with TRBJ2-4; no definite D call. This CDR3 is built from 14 residues. Trimming took off 3 bases at V and 2 bases at J, with 8 bases between the two ends. The germline CDR1 and CDR2 sequences are MDHEN and SYDVKM.